Listed here is a single T cell receptor beta chain. TCRdb keeps only in-frame clones here, not all; method: immunoSEQ multiplex PCR. The sample carries 55,000 to 85,000 clones, roughly 89% recorded once. The data belong to a study of control samples from healthy donors and cancer patients. This TCR came from a man aged 60 to 69 with lung cancer. The material sequenced was PBMCs.

In nucleotides, the CDR3 is TGTGCCTGGACCCCCCTCACGACAATCTCTGGAAACACCATATATTTT. Translating gives CAWTPLTTISGNTIYF. V gene TRBV30 combines with J gene TRBJ1-3; no firm D call. Trimming left V 4 bases short and J 0 bases short, with 16 bases between. The CDR3 contains 16 residues. In germline, CDR1 is GTSNPN, CDR2 SVGIG (reference sequence).